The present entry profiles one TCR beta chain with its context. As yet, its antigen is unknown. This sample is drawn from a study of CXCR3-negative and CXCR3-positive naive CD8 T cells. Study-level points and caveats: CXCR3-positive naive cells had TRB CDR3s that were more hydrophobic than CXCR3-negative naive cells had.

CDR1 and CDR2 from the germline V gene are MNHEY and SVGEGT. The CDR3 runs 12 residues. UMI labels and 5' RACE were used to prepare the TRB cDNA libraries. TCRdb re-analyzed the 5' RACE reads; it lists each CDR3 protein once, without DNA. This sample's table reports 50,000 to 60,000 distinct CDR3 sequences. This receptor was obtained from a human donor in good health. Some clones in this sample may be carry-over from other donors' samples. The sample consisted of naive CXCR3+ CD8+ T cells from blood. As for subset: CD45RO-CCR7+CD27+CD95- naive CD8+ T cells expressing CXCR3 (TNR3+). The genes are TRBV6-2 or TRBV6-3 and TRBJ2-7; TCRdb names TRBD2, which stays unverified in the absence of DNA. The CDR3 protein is CASSETSSEQYF.